Reported below is one T cell receptor (beta chain). The table lists this clonotype with a few counts. Its cognate antigen has yet to be identified. Per-base quality was not reported, and no clone a single base away is much larger than it. Patients chosen for sequencing had shown expansion of CD8+CD57+ cells by flow cytometry. All patients had severe acquired aplastic anemia diagnosed by International Study of Aplastic Anemia and Agranulocytosis and Camitta criteria. No therapy had been received by the patients at the time of blood sampling. In this study, sorted CD4+ and CD8+ T cells from the blood of healthy subjects and of severe aplastic anemia patients had their TCR repertoires deep-sequenced. Patients were enrolled in the USA under clinicaltrials.gov protocols 00001620, 01623167, 00001397, 00071045, 00081523 and 00961064. Ficoll-Paque density gradient centrifugation was used to isolate peripheral blood mononuclear cells. Before DNA extraction, CD4+ and CD8+ T cells were sorted with FACS or magnetic beads.

This specimen comes from a study of CD8+CD57+ T cells in acquired aplastic anemia (dated by TCRdb to 2016 to 2018). Study-wide context: DNA extracted from sorted CD4+ and CD8+ cells had a mean of around 3 ug, with a range of roughly 0.17 to 27.4 ug. CD8+CD57+ expansion was defined as a frequency above the mean frequency observed in healthy subjects. Findings and caveats that apply to the study as a whole: No significant difference in CD8+ Simpson's diversity was found between patients and healthy controls (P=0.060). Approximately 27 CD8+ CDR3 sequences were found in both patients and controls but appeared to be highly expressed in patients and within the immunodominant clones of the patients.

There are 14 amino acids in the CDR3, from cysteine to phenylalanine inclusive. The only DNA kept is the CDR3, 42 bases in frame from the first base. CDR1 and CDR2 were assigned from the germline V gene (reference sequence) as SEHNR and FQNEAQ. V has 2 bases trimmed and J has 8 bases trimmed; junction bases matching no gene number 2. Genomic DNA served as template for TCR beta VDJ combination and CDR3 sequence profiling. An Illumina HiSeq 2000 was used for TCR repertoire sequencing. In the source study's methods: TRBV/TRBJ rearrangement plots, CDR3 size and DJ length profiles, and Simpson's diversity index were used to evaluate the repertoires. The most abundant DNA sequence in the deep sequencing data was defined as the immunodominant clone. CDR3 amino acid sequences were screened for sharing across subjects and were compared with published repertoires and the VDJdb database. The public reads were quality trimmed at Q25 with fastp and then assembled into clones with MiXCR by TCRdb, keeping productive beta chains. Every CDR3 protein is listed once, alongside the most common genes and DNA of its rows. TCRdb assigned the V and J calls; the authors' analysis was not used. Present in this sample are hundreds of thousands of distinct CDR3 sequences, about half of which were seen just once. The ten largest clones add up to approximately 20% of the sample.

The receptor was isolated from a human donor with aplastic anemia. The chain is made from TRBV7-9 and TRBJ2-1, with 11 middle bases fitting TRBD2. Sequenced material: sorted CD4+, CD8+, or CD8+CD57+ T cells (not recorded which) from PBMCs. The DNA reads TGTGCCAGCAGCTTACTAGCGGGGGGCGATGAGCAGTTCTTC. Translated, this is CASSLLAGGDEQFF.